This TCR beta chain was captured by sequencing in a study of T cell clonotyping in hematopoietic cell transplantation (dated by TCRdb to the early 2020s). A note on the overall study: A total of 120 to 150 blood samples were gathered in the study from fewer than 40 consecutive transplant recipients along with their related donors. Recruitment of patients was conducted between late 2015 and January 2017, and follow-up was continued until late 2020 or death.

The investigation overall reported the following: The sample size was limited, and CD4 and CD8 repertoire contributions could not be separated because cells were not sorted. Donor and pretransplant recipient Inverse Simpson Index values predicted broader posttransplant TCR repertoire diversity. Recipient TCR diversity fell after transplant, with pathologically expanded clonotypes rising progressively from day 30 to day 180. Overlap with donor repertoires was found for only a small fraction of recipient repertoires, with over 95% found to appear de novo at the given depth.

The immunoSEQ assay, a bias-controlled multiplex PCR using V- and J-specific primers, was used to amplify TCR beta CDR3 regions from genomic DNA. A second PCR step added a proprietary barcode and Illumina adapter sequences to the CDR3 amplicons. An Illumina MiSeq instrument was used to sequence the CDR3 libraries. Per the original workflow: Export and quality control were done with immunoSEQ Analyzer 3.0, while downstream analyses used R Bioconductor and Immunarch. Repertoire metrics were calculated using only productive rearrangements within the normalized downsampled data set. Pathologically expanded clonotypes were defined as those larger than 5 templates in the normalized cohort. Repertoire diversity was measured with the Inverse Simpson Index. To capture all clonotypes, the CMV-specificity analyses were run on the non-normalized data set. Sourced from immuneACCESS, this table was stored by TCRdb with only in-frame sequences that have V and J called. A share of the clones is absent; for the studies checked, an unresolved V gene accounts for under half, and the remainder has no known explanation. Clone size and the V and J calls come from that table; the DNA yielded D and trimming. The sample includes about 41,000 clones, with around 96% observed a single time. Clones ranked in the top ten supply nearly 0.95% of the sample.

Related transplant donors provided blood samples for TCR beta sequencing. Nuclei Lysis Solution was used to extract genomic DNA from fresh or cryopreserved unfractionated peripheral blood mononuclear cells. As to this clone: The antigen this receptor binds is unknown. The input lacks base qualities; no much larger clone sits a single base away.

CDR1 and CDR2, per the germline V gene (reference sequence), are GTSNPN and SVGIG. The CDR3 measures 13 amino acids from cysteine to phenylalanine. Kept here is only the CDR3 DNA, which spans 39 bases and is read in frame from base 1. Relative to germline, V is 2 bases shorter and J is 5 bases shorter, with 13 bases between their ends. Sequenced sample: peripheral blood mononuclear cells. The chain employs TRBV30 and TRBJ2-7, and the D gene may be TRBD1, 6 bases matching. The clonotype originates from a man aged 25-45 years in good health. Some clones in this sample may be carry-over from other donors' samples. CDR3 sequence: CAWSLFRDNEQYF. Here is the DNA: TGTGCCTGGAGTCTCTTCCGGGACAACGAGCAGTACTTC.